These T cell receptor beta chains were read from a single sample in a study of T cells in Graves' hyperthyroidism and ophthalmopathy. TCRdb re-analysed the multiplex PCR reads in MiXCR, keeping a single row per CDR3 protein. The table has approximately 200,000 distinct CDR3 sequences, about a sixth seen once. The sequenced sample consisted of blood. The receptors were sampled from a man aged 40-49 years with Graves' hyperthyroidism. Each CDR3 is given with its conserved first and last residue. The order of the fields is J gene, D gene, V gene, clone size, CDR3 DNA, CDR3 protein. A D gene is named only where the DNA matches it firmly. Not every row has a clone size; where given, it reads once, few, many or a size class.

j_gene: TRBJ2-1
d_gene: TRBD1
v_gene: TRBV5-6
abundance: many
CDR3nt: TGTGCCAGCAGCTTGATGACAGGGGGCTCCTACAATGAGCAGTTCTTC
CDR3aa: CASSLMTGGSYNEQFF

j_gene: TRBJ2-3
d_gene: TRBD2
v_gene: TRBV5-1
abundance: few
CDR3nt: TGCGCCAGCAGCTTGGGGACTAGCGGGGGGGCGGAAGATACGCAGTATTTT
CDR3aa: CASSLGTSGGAEDTQYF

j_gene: TRBJ2-3
d_gene: -
v_gene: TRBV27
abundance: many
CDR3nt: TGTGCCATCGCCGGGGCGCCGCCCTCCCATACGCAGTATTTT
CDR3aa: CAIAGAPPSHTQYF

j_gene: TRBJ2-1
d_gene: -
v_gene: TRBV10-3
abundance: few
CDR3nt: TGTGCCAGCCGCAAGGGACACCGTTACAATGGGCAGTTCTTC
CDR3aa: CASRKGHRYNGQFF

j_gene: TRBJ2-5
d_gene: -
v_gene: TRBV7-3
abundance: many
CDR3nt: TGTGCCAGCAGCGAAAGGACGGGTCGGGGAGAGACCCAGTACTTC
CDR3aa: CASSERTGRGETQYF

j_gene: TRBJ2-6
d_gene: -
v_gene: TRBV7-2
abundance: many
CDR3nt: TGTGCCCTGTCGGGGGGCCGAGGGTCTGGGGCCAACGTCCTGACTTTC
CDR3aa: CALSGGRGSGANVLTF

j_gene: TRBJ1-1
d_gene: -
v_gene: TRBV7-3
abundance: many
CDR3nt: TGTGCCAGCAGCAGGGGCAGCGCTGAAGCTTTCTTT
CDR3aa: CASSRGSAEAFF

j_gene: TRBJ2-3
d_gene: -
v_gene: TRBV9
abundance: -
CDR3nt: TGTGCCAGCAGCATGGACAGATCTAGCACAGATACGCAGTATTTT
CDR3aa: CASSMDRSSTDTQYF

j_gene: TRBJ2-3
d_gene: -
v_gene: TRBV20-1
abundance: many
CDR3nt: TGCAGTGCCCCGCCCCCGGCTGGCACAGATACGCAGTATTTT
CDR3aa: CSAPPPAGTDTQYF

j_gene: TRBJ2-5
d_gene: TRBD1
v_gene: TRBV7-6
abundance: many
CDR3nt: TGTGCCAGCAGCTTAGGCCGGGACAGGGCAGAGACCCAGTACTTC
CDR3aa: CASSLGRDRAETQYF

j_gene: TRBJ2-7
d_gene: TRBD2
v_gene: TRBV7-3
abundance: few
CDR3nt: TGTGCCAGCAGCCGACTAGCGGGGGGGAGCTCCTACGAGCAGTACTTC
CDR3aa: CASSRLAGGSSYEQYF

j_gene: TRBJ2-7
d_gene: -
v_gene: TRBV30
abundance: once
CDR3nt: TGTGCCTGCTCCGGGGGTAGTTCCTACGAGCAGTACTTC
CDR3aa: CACSGGSSYEQYF

j_gene: TRBJ2-3
d_gene: -
v_gene: TRBV7-4
abundance: -
CDR3nt: TGTGCCAGGAGCTTGGGGGGCACAGATACGCAGTATTTT
CDR3aa: CARSLGGTDTQYF

j_gene: TRBJ1-5
d_gene: -
v_gene: TRBV9
abundance: many
CDR3nt: TGTGCCAGCAGCCCCCGGGAGGGAAGTCAGCCCCAGCATTTT
CDR3aa: CASSPREGSQPQHF

j_gene: TRBJ2-3
d_gene: -
v_gene: TRBV28
abundance: many
CDR3nt: TGTGCCAGCAGTTGGGAAGGGTTCACAGATACGCAGTATTTT
CDR3aa: CASSWEGFTDTQYF

j_gene: TRBJ1-5
d_gene: -
v_gene: TRBV10-3
abundance: -
CDR3nt: TGTGCCATCAGTGAGACCAACCCGGGACGGATTGAAGGTGAGCCCCAGCATTTT
CDR3aa: CAISETNPGRIEGEPQHF

j_gene: TRBJ2-1
d_gene: -
v_gene: TRBV6-2/TRBV6-3
abundance: many
CDR3nt: TGTGCCAGCAGTTACGAGACAGGAAACAATGAGCAGTTCTTC
CDR3aa: CASSYETGNNEQFF

j_gene: TRBJ1-5
d_gene: -
v_gene: TRBV6-2/TRBV6-3
abundance: -
CDR3nt: TGTGCCAGCAGAAGCGACAGACTCTGGGTCAATCAGCCCCAGCATTTT
CDR3aa: CASRSDRLWVNQPQHF

j_gene: TRBJ1-4
d_gene: -
v_gene: TRBV2
abundance: few
CDR3nt: TGTGCCAGCAGTGAAGGAGATACTAATGAAAAACTGTTTTTT
CDR3aa: CASSEGDTNEKLFF

j_gene: TRBJ1-6
d_gene: TRBD1
v_gene: TRBV30
abundance: few
CDR3nt: TGTGCCTGGAGTGTAAAGCAGGGGGATTCACCCCTCCACTTT
CDR3aa: CAWSVKQGDSPLHF

j_gene: TRBJ2-7
d_gene: TRBD1
v_gene: TRBV6-1
abundance: many
CDR3nt: TGTGCCAGCAGAGACGACAGGGGGTCCTACGAGCAGTACTTC
CDR3aa: CASRDDRGSYEQYF

j_gene: TRBJ1-5
d_gene: TRBD1
v_gene: TRBV10-3
abundance: few
CDR3nt: TGTGCCATCAGTGAGGGGGACAGTTATAGCAATCAGCCCCAGCATTTT
CDR3aa: CAISEGDSYSNQPQHF

j_gene: TRBJ1-2
d_gene: TRBD1
v_gene: TRBV15
abundance: many
CDR3nt: TGTGCCACCAGCAGAGACGACAGGGGCCTAATCTATGGCTACACCTTC
CDR3aa: CATSRDDRGLIYGYTF

j_gene: TRBJ2-7
d_gene: -
v_gene: TRBV7-9
abundance: many
CDR3nt: TGTGCCAGCAGCGAAAGAGAGGTATACTACGAGCAGTACTTC
CDR3aa: CASSEREVYYEQYF

j_gene: TRBJ2-3
d_gene: TRBD2
v_gene: TRBV18
abundance: many
CDR3nt: TGTGCCAGCTCACCCGGGCGGGGGGATGCAGATACGCAGTATTTT
CDR3aa: CASSPGRGDADTQYF

j_gene: TRBJ2-7
d_gene: -
v_gene: TRBV5-5
abundance: -
CDR3nt: TGTGCTAGCAGCTTGGCGCAGTACTTC
CDR3aa: CASSLAQYF

j_gene: TRBJ1-1
d_gene: -
v_gene: TRBV10-3
abundance: many
CDR3nt: TGTGCCATCAGTTGGACGGTGAACACTGAAGCTTTCTTT
CDR3aa: CAISWTVNTEAFF

j_gene: TRBJ2-3
d_gene: -
v_gene: TRBV2
abundance: many
CDR3nt: TGTGCCAGCAGTGAAGCGGCAGATACGCAGTATTTT
CDR3aa: CASSEAADTQYF

j_gene: TRBJ2-3
d_gene: TRBD2
v_gene: TRBV10-3
abundance: -
CDR3nt: TGTGCCATCAGTGGGACTAGCGGGGCTAGCACAGATACGCAGTATTTT
CDR3aa: CAISGTSGASTDTQYF